Listed below are T cell receptor beta chains from one sample, sequenced in a study of beta chain features in type 1 diabetes. Only in-frame clones appear in the TCRdb table, and some are missing; sequencing was by immunoSEQ multiplex PCR. The sample has 500,000 to 700,000 clones; 15% to 18% are singletons. What was sequenced was naive CD4+ T cells from blood. The receptors here all came from a man aged 18 to 30 in good health. Each CDR3 is given with its conserved first and last residue. Each record gives: J gene, V gene, D gene, clone size, CDR3 DNA, CDR3 protein. D genes are given only for firm matches. Some rows mark clone size as missing; the rest say once, few, many or name a class of expanded clone.

j_call: TRBJ1-2
v_call: TRBV9
d_call: -
clone_size: few
cdr3_nt: TGTGCCAGCAGCGTAGGATCCGGGGCTAACTATGGCTACACCTTC
cdr3_aa: CASSVGSGANYGYTF

j_call: TRBJ2-2
v_call: TRBV10-3
d_call: -
clone_size: -
cdr3_nt: TGTGCCATCAGAGGTATCGGGACTCCCCGTCGGACCGGGGAGCTGTTTTTT
cdr3_aa: CAIRGIGTPRRTGELFF

j_call: TRBJ1-6
v_call: TRBV25-1
d_call: -
clone_size: -
cdr3_nt: TGTGCCAGCAGCGTCGACAGCGCCTATAATTCACCCCTCCACTTT
cdr3_aa: CASSVDSAYNSPLHF

j_call: TRBJ2-1
v_call: TRBV9
d_call: TRBD2
clone_size: -
cdr3_nt: TGTGCCAGCAGCCCCGGGACTAGCGGTGACAGCTCCTACAATGAGCAGTTCTTC
cdr3_aa: CASSPGTSGDSSYNEQFF

j_call: TRBJ1-2
v_call: TRBV7-9
d_call: TRBD1
clone_size: few
cdr3_nt: TGTGCCAGCAGCTTAGAGGGGACAGGGTTTCGTGGCTACACCTTC
cdr3_aa: CASSLEGTGFRGYTF

j_call: TRBJ2-1
v_call: TRBV5-1
d_call: -
clone_size: -
cdr3_nt: TGCGCCAGCAGCTTGGGTCGGATCTCCTACAATGAGCAGTTCTTC
cdr3_aa: CASSLGRISYNEQFF

j_call: TRBJ2-7
v_call: TRBV4-2
d_call: -
clone_size: -
cdr3_nt: TGTGCCAGCAGCCAAGATCTAGGTGGGAGCTCCTACGAGCAGTACTTC
cdr3_aa: CASSQDLGGSSYEQYF

j_call: TRBJ2-7
v_call: TRBV7-2
d_call: -
clone_size: few
cdr3_nt: TGTGCCAGCAGCTTAGCGGCAGGGCCGAGGGAGCAGTACTTC
cdr3_aa: CASSLAAGPREQYF

j_call: TRBJ2-7
v_call: TRBV7-9
d_call: TRBD1
clone_size: few
cdr3_nt: TGTGCCAGCAGCTCGACAGGGGGCCTCGAGCAGTACTTC
cdr3_aa: CASSSTGGLEQYF

j_call: TRBJ1-4
v_call: TRBV30
d_call: -
clone_size: -
cdr3_nt: TGTGCCTGGAGTGTACCGGGGGGCTCAACTAATGAAAAACTGTTTTTT
cdr3_aa: CAWSVPGGSTNEKLFF

j_call: TRBJ2-1
v_call: TRBV15
d_call: TRBD2
clone_size: -
cdr3_nt: TGTGCCACCAGCAGAGTTCGGAGGGAGGGCTACAATGAGCAGTTCTTC
cdr3_aa: CATSRVRREGYNEQFF

j_call: TRBJ2-3
v_call: TRBV4-2
d_call: -
clone_size: -
cdr3_nt: TGTGCCAGCAGCCCAGCGGGTAGTACAGATACGCAGTATTTT
cdr3_aa: CASSPAGSTDTQYF

j_call: TRBJ1-1
v_call: TRBV11-3
d_call: -
clone_size: -
cdr3_nt: TGTGCAGCCGCATTTCTTAGCGGGGGTCATGAAGCTTTCTTT
cdr3_aa: CAAAFLSGGHEAFF

j_call: TRBJ1-2
v_call: TRBV9
d_call: TRBD1
clone_size: -
cdr3_nt: TGTGCCAGCAACGAAGGGGGCAGGGGCTACACCTTC
cdr3_aa: CASNEGGRGYTF

j_call: TRBJ2-5
v_call: TRBV4-1
d_call: -
clone_size: -
cdr3_nt: TGCGCCAGCAGCCTGAATTCGATTGCTATTCAAGAGACCCAGTACTTC
cdr3_aa: CASSLNSIAIQETQYF

j_call: TRBJ2-2
v_call: TRBV9
d_call: -
clone_size: -
cdr3_nt: TGTGCCAGCACGCGGGACCACACCGGGGAGCTGTTTTTT
cdr3_aa: CASTRDHTGELFF

j_call: TRBJ1-2
v_call: TRBV23-1
d_call: -
clone_size: few
cdr3_nt: TGCGCCAGCAGTCAATCAGTAGGTCCCTCTAACTATGGCTACACCTTC
cdr3_aa: CASSQSVGPSNYGYTF

j_call: TRBJ2-1
v_call: TRBV10-3
d_call: TRBD1
clone_size: -
cdr3_nt: TGTGCCATCAGCCCCGGGACAGGGTTATCCTACAATGAGCAGTTCTTC
cdr3_aa: CAISPGTGLSYNEQFF

j_call: TRBJ2-1
v_call: TRBV7-2
d_call: -
clone_size: few
cdr3_nt: TGTGCCAGCAGCCCTCTAAAGGCGGGGCAGTTACAGTTCTTC
cdr3_aa: CASSPLKAGQLQFF

j_call: TRBJ1-2
v_call: TRBV29-1
d_call: TRBD1
clone_size: few
cdr3_nt: TGCAGCGTTGACGGACAGGCTGGCTACACCTTC
cdr3_aa: CSVDGQAGYTF

j_call: TRBJ2-1
v_call: TRBV30
d_call: -
clone_size: -
cdr3_nt: TGTGCCTGGAGACCTCTCCTGAGAGGGGGGAGGAATGAGCAGTTCTTC
cdr3_aa: CAWRPLLRGGRNEQFF

j_call: TRBJ1-2
v_call: TRBV6-5
d_call: -
clone_size: few
cdr3_nt: TGTGCCAGCAGTTCCATCCGCAGGGCCTTCTATGGCTACACCTTC
cdr3_aa: CASSSIRRAFYGYTF

j_call: TRBJ2-7
v_call: TRBV5-6
d_call: TRBD1
clone_size: -
cdr3_nt: TGTGCCAGCAGCGGACGTGGACAGGGGAGGTCCTACGAGCAGTACTTC
cdr3_aa: CASSGRGQGRSYEQYF

j_call: TRBJ2-1
v_call: TRBV5-1
d_call: TRBD2
clone_size: few
cdr3_nt: TGCGCCAGCTATGGGACCCGGGGGGACAATGAGCAGTTCTTC
cdr3_aa: CASYGTRGDNEQFF

j_call: TRBJ1-2
v_call: TRBV7-2
d_call: -
clone_size: few
cdr3_nt: TGTGCCAGCAGCCCCCGCGCGGGGGCTAGGGATGGCTACACCTTC
cdr3_aa: CASSPRAGARDGYTF

j_call: TRBJ2-3
v_call: TRBV6-1
d_call: -
clone_size: -
cdr3_nt: TGTGCCAGCATGGCCCCGGGGGTCACAGATACGCAGTATTTT
cdr3_aa: CASMAPGVTDTQYF

j_call: TRBJ1-2
v_call: TRBV21-1
d_call: -
clone_size: few
cdr3_nt: TGTGCCAGCAGCAAAGGAACAGCCTGGGGCTATGGCTACACCTTC
cdr3_aa: CASSKGTAWGYGYTF

j_call: TRBJ1-1
v_call: TRBV5-4
d_call: -
clone_size: -
cdr3_nt: TGTGCCAGCAGCCCCCCCAAGGACAGAGGGAACACTGAAGCTTTCTTT
cdr3_aa: CASSPPKDRGNTEAFF

j_call: TRBJ2-3
v_call: TRBV28
d_call: -
clone_size: -
cdr3_nt: TGTGCCAGCAGTTCCCACTGGAAATCCCTCACAGATACGCAGTATTTT
cdr3_aa: CASSSHWKSLTDTQYF

j_call: TRBJ2-1
v_call: TRBV6-6
d_call: -
clone_size: few
cdr3_nt: TGTGCCAGCAGTTACTCGGGAACTTCCAATGAGCAGTTCTTC
cdr3_aa: CASSYSGTSNEQFF

j_call: TRBJ2-1
v_call: TRBV5-1
d_call: -
clone_size: -
cdr3_nt: TGCGCCAGCAGCTTGGGGGCGACCCTTAGCTCCTACAATGAGCAGTTCTTC
cdr3_aa: CASSLGATLSSYNEQFF

j_call: TRBJ1-4
v_call: TRBV28
d_call: -
clone_size: -
cdr3_nt: TGTGCCAGCAGCGGTCCGGGACTGTTTTTT
cdr3_aa: CASSGPGLFF

j_call: TRBJ2-7
v_call: TRBV6-1
d_call: TRBD1
clone_size: -
cdr3_nt: TGTGCCAGCAGGACTACAGGGGTTACCCGCTACGAGCAGTACTTC
cdr3_aa: CASRTTGVTRYEQYF

j_call: TRBJ2-7
v_call: TRBV7-2
d_call: TRBD2
clone_size: -
cdr3_nt: TGTGCCAGCAGCCCCCTTGCAGCGGGACTGTACGAGCAGTACTTC
cdr3_aa: CASSPLAAGLYEQYF

j_call: TRBJ2-3
v_call: TRBV7-2
d_call: -
clone_size: -
cdr3_nt: TGTGCCAGCAGCTTATCCAGGCCCCGTCCAGCTGGTTATACGCAGTATTTT
cdr3_aa: CASSLSRPRPAGYTQYF

j_call: TRBJ2-2
v_call: TRBV4-1
d_call: TRBD1
clone_size: few
cdr3_nt: TGCGCCAGCAGCCAAGGGACAGGGGCTGGGACCGGGGAGCTGTTTTTT
cdr3_aa: CASSQGTGAGTGELFF

j_call: TRBJ2-1
v_call: TRBV28
d_call: -
clone_size: -
cdr3_nt: TGTGCCAGCCGGGTGGTAGGGATTACTCTGAGCTCCTACAATGAGCAGTTCTTC
cdr3_aa: CASRVVGITLSSYNEQFF

j_call: TRBJ2-1
v_call: TRBV27
d_call: -
clone_size: -
cdr3_nt: TGTGCCAGCAGTTTATCTCAGGGGTCCTTGTTCTTC
cdr3_aa: CASSLSQGSLFF

j_call: TRBJ2-2
v_call: TRBV5-4
d_call: -
clone_size: -
cdr3_nt: TGTGCCGCCGGGCTCGTCGGGGAGCTGTTTTTT
cdr3_aa: CAAGLVGELFF

j_call: TRBJ2-2
v_call: TRBV20-1
d_call: -
clone_size: few
cdr3_nt: TGCAGTGCTAGAGAAAGCGGGGAGCTGTTTTTT
cdr3_aa: CSARESGELFF

j_call: TRBJ1-5
v_call: TRBV25-1
d_call: -
clone_size: -
cdr3_nt: TGTGCCAGCAGTGAAACTGCAGCAGGGTGCAATCAGCCCCAGCATTTT
cdr3_aa: CASSETAAGCNQPQHF

j_call: TRBJ2-7
v_call: TRBV28
d_call: -
clone_size: -
cdr3_nt: TGTGCCAGCAGTTTATATTACGTTTTGGAGCAGTACTTC
cdr3_aa: CASSLYYVLEQYF

j_call: TRBJ2-7
v_call: TRBV5-1
d_call: -
clone_size: -
cdr3_nt: TGCGCCAGCAGCTTGGGTGGGACTGCATCCTACGAGCAGTACTTC
cdr3_aa: CASSLGGTASYEQYF

j_call: TRBJ2-4
v_call: TRBV7-2
d_call: TRBD2
clone_size: -
cdr3_nt: TGTGCCAGCAGCTTATCCGGTGTGCTAGCGGGAAACATTCAGTACTTC
cdr3_aa: CASSLSGVLAGNIQYF

j_call: TRBJ1-2
v_call: TRBV4-3
d_call: -
clone_size: few
cdr3_nt: TGCGCCAGCAGCCCGGACTCCGACAGACAGATTAACTATGGCTACACCTTC
cdr3_aa: CASSPDSDRQINYGYTF

j_call: TRBJ2-5
v_call: TRBV7-9
d_call: TRBD2
clone_size: few
cdr3_nt: TGTGCCAGCAGCCCCACTGGGGGAGGGGAGACCCAGTACTTC
cdr3_aa: CASSPTGGGETQYF

j_call: TRBJ1-2
v_call: TRBV5-1
d_call: -
clone_size: once
cdr3_nt: TGCGCCAGCAGCTCACAGGGAGGCAGTAACTATGGCTACACCTTC
cdr3_aa: CASSSQGGSNYGYTF

j_call: TRBJ2-2
v_call: TRBV4-2
d_call: -
clone_size: -
cdr3_nt: TGTGCCAGCAGCCAAGGAAAACAGAACACCGGGGAGCTGTTTTTT
cdr3_aa: CASSQGKQNTGELFF

j_call: TRBJ2-3
v_call: TRBV2
d_call: -
clone_size: few
cdr3_nt: TGTGCCAGCAGGAGTGTTACAGATACGCAGTATTTT
cdr3_aa: CASRSVTDTQYF